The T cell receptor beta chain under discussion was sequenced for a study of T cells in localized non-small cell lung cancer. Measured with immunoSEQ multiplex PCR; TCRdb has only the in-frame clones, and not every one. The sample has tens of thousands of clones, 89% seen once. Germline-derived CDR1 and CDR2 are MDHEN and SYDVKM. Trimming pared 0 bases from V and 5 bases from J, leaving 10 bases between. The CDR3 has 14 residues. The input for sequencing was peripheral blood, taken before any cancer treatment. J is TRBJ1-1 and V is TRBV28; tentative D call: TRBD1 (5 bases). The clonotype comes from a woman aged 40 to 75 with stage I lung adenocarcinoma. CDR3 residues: CASSLWGEKTEAFF. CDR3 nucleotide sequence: TGTGCCAGCAGTTTATGGGGGGAGAAAACTGAAGCTTTCTTT.